Presented here are 32 T cell receptor beta chains from one specimen sequenced in a study of shared clonotypes between healthy human individuals. Assay: immunoSEQ multiplex PCR; the TCRdb copy retains only in-frame clones and omits some. There are fewer than 2.5 million clones in the sample; approximately 94% occur only once, and roughly 0.39% lies in the top ten. Sequenced input: naive CD4+ T cells from PBMCs. The subset: CD45RA+ positively selected. Receptors originate from a man aged 18 to 35 in good health. Some clones in this sample may be carry-over from other donors' samples.

The chain carries TRBV6-1 and TRBJ2-4; the match to TRBD2 covers 11 bases. Losses at the gene ends were 4 bases for V and 0 bases for J; bases not matched to a gene: 5. CDR3 length equals 17 residues. Per the germline V gene, CDR1 is MNHNS and CDR2 is SASEGT. The CDR3 loop reads CASSGLAGYLAKNIQYF. The CDR3 DNA reads as TGTGCCAGCAGTGGACTAGCGGGATACCTAGCCAAAAACATTCAGTACTTC.

The chain uses TRBV5-1 and TRBJ2-3; D unclear. V lost 4 bases, J lost 2 bases, and 8 bases lay in between. The CDR3 has 13 amino acids. Germline CDR1 and CDR2: SGHRS and YFSETQ. The DNA of the CDR3 is TGCGCCAGCAGCCCCGGAGCCACAGATACGCAGTATTTT. This codes for CASSPGATDTQYF.

The chain recombines TRBV20-1 with TRBJ2-2, with D unresolved. Germline assignment: CDR1 DFQATT and CDR2 SNEGSKA (reference sequence). The CDR3 is made up of 10 amino acids. The chain's CDR3 is CRVYGGELFF. The CDR3 DNA reads TGCAGGGTCTATGGCGGGGAGCTGTTTTTT.

The V call is TRBV28, the J call TRBJ2-3; 7 bases match TRBD2. CDR3 length: 17 residues. Trimming cost V 5 bases and J 9 bases; bases outside gene matches: 20. Germline V gives CDR1 MDHEN, CDR2 SYDVKM. CDR3 loop: CASSPPPPPSGGLTQYF. CDR3 nucleotide sequence: TGTGCCAGCAGTCCGCCACCGCCACCGTCGGGAGGCCTAACGCAGTATTTT.

V usage is TRBV7-2 and J usage is TRBJ2-1; 14 positions match TRBD2. V lost 5 bases, J lost 15 bases, and 9 bases stayed unmatched. The CDR3 sequence is 14 residues long. Germline V gene sequence: CDR1 SGHTA, CDR2 FQGNSA. CDR3 sequence reads: CASSKGLAGDSRFF. For the CDR3, the DNA is TGTGCCAGCAGCAAGGGACTAGCGGGAGATTCCCGGTTCTTC.

This chain uses TRBV5-4 with TRBJ2-4; D is unclear. Trimming cost V 1 base and J 2 bases, with 7 bases left between them. Germline loops: CDR1 SGHNT, CDR2 YYREEE (reference sequence). The CDR3 covers 14 residues. CDR3 coding DNA: TGTGCCAGCAGCTTGTACGGCTCCAAAAACATTCAGTACTTC. This codes for CASSLYGSKNIQYF.

The V gene is TRBV5-4, the J gene TRBJ1-2; D is unresolved. The CDR3 has 15 residues. Trimming cost V 0 bases and J 4 bases, with 13 bases left between them. Germline values: CDR1 SGHNT, CDR2 YYREEE (reference sequence). CDR3 bases: TGTGCCAGCAGCTTGGCTTCCGGCAGCCTCTATGGCTACACCTTC. Its protein product is CASSLASGSLYGYTF.

This sequence joins TRBV9 and TRBJ2-6; D may correspond to TRBD1 or TRBD2 (6 bases each). Trimming shortened V by 2 bases and J by 2 bases, and 11 bases separated the two germline ends. Germline V lookup: CDR1 SGDLS, CDR2 YYNGEE. This CDR3 region has 16 residues. The CDR3 is CASSVTRGAGANVLTF. The DNA for the CDR3 is TGTGCCAGCAGCGTGACAAGGGGGGCTGGGGCCAACGTCCTGACTTTC.

This rearrangement joins TRBV5-1 to TRBJ2-5, with D maybe TRBD1 (6 bases). This CDR3 comprises 14 residues. The ends were cut back, 0 bases at V and 5 bases at J, with 11 bases in the middle. Germline V lookup: CDR1 SGHRS, CDR2 YFSETQ. This CDR3 is CASSLGVRGETQYF. CDR3 nucleotide sequence: TGCGCCAGCAGCTTGGGCGTAAGGGGGGAGACCCAGTACTTC.

The J gene is TRBJ1-2, the V gene TRBV5-1; no clear D. CDR1 SGHRS and CDR2 YFSETQ come from the germline V gene. The CDR3 contains 13 residues. Trimming took off 0 bases at V and 6 bases at J, with 9 bases between the two ends. CDR3: CASSLGQNNGYTF. The CDR3 DNA sequence: TGCGCCAGCAGCTTGGGTCAGAACAATGGCTACACCTTC.

The J gene is TRBJ1-2, the V gene TRBV4-1; possible D gene TRBD1, 5 bases. This CDR3 is built from 14 residues. Germline CDR1 reads MGHRA; CDR2 reads YSYEKL. V was pared by 4 bases and J by 4 bases, with 13 bases between. The CDR3 loop is CASSRRDGAYGYTF. CDR3 nucleotide sequence: TGCGCCAGCAGCCGCAGGGACGGGGCCTATGGCTACACCTTC.

This clone was observed a single time. Other nucleotide sequences from this sample produce the same CDR3. The V gene is TRBV5-1, the J gene TRBJ2-1, with 11 bases identical to TRBD2. V lost 2 bases to trimming and J lost 2 bases; unmatched junction nucleotides: 3. CDR3 size: 16 residues. The germline gives CDR1 SGHRS, CDR2 YFSETQ. CDR3 sequence reads: CASSFTSGSTYNEQFF. As DNA, the CDR3 is TGCGCCAGCAGCTTTACTAGCGGGAGTACCTACAATGAGCAGTTCTTC.

The V gene is TRBV5-1, the J gene TRBJ1-2; 8 bases align to TRBD1. Per the germline V gene, CDR1 is SGHRS and CDR2 is YFSETQ. V lost 4 bases and J lost 6; bases outside the gene matches: 5. This CDR3 region has 13 residues. The CDR3 nucleotides are TGCGCCAGCAGCCCAGGGGGCGCCGATGGCTACACCTTC. The encoded protein is CASSPGGADGYTF.

The chain uses TRBV11-2 and TRBJ1-3; a weak D match, TRBD1 (5 bases). V was cut by 1 base and J by 7 bases, with 14 bases left in between. The germline CDR1 and CDR2 sequences are SGHAT and FQNNGV. CDR3 length: 15 residues. CDR3 sequence reads: CASSLGPGDGNTIYF. For the CDR3, the DNA is TGTGCCAGCAGCTTAGGACCGGGGGACGGGAACACCATATATTTT. Complete variable domain (other parts from reference TRBV11-2 and TRBJ1-3): EAGVAQSPRYKIIEKRQSVAFWCNPISGHATLYWYQQILGQGPKLLIQFQNNGVVDDSQLPKDRFSAERLKGVDSTLKIQPAKLEDSAVYLCASSLGPGDGNTIYFGEGSWLTVV.

Written as DNA, the CDR3 is TGTGCCAGTCGGCCGACTAGCGGGGACCAAGAGACCCAGTACTTC. As protein: CASRPTSGDQETQYF. The chain employs TRBV19 and TRBJ2-5; the match to TRBD2 covers 11 bases. J was trimmed by 0 bases and V by 8 bases; bases with no gene match: 5. The CDR3 consists of 15 residues. The germline CDR1 and CDR2 sequences are LNHDA and SQIVND (reference sequence).

This chain uses TRBV6-7 with TRBJ2-7; TRBD1 agrees at 7 bases. TRBV6-7 is sorted into the ORF group, with uncertain function. V was pared by 0 bases and J by 4 bases, with 6 bases of the junction left unmatched. The CDR3 consists of 15 residues. CDR3: CASSYSNRGLYEQYF. Here the CDR3 DNA reads TGTGCCAGCAGTTACTCGAACAGGGGCCTGTACGAGCAGTACTTC.

This chain connects TRBV10-1 to TRBJ1-1; D is unresolved. The CDR3 runs to 13 residues. CDR1 and CDR2 from the germline V gene are WNHNN and SYGVQD (reference sequence). V gave up 8 bases and J gave up 2 bases, with 12 bases separating them. The CDR3, as DNA: TGCGCCAGCGCTGCGGACGGAAACACTGAAGCTTTCTTT. It specifies CASAADGNTEAFF.

The chain recombines TRBV5-1 with TRBJ1-2, with no clear D. CDR3 length equals 14 residues. The germline V gene has CDR1 SGHRS and CDR2 YFSETQ. V dropped 1 base and J dropped 0 bases, with 7 bases sitting between them. DNA of the CDR3: TGCGCCAGCAGCTTGACAGCAGCTAACTATGGCTACACCTTC. It specifies CASSLTAANYGYTF. Full variable domain (remainder filled in from reference TRBV5-1 and TRBJ1-2): KAGVTQTPRYLIKTRGQQVTLSCSPISGHRSVSWYQQTPGQGLQFLFEYFSETQRNKGNFPGRFSGRQFSNSRSEMNVSTLELGDSALYLCASSLTAANYGYTFGSGTRLTVV.

This clone was seen only once. The V call is TRBV6-5, the J call TRBJ2-7, with a tentative D call TRBD2 (5 bases). CDR3 size: 14 residues. V gave up 2 bases and J gave up 0 bases, with 8 bases separating them. Looked up from germline, CDR1 is MNHEY and CDR2 is SVGAGI. The CDR3 coding sequence is TGTGCCAGCAGTTACAAAGGGAGCTCCTACGAGCAGTACTTC. Amino acids: CASSYKGSSYEQYF.

This clone came up a few times. The chain combines TRBV18 with TRBJ1-2; 8 bases line up with TRBD1. V gave up 6 bases and J gave up 12 bases; unmatched junction bases: 12. CDR1 and CDR2 from the germline V gene are KGHSH and LQKENI. There are 13 residues in the CDR3. The CDR3 DNA reads as TGTGCCAGCTCCGAAGGACAGGGACTTGATGACACCTTC. The encoded protein is CASSEGQGLDDTF.

As DNA, the CDR3 is TGTGCCAGCAGTGCCGGGAACGCATACTACAATGAGCAGTTCTTC. Translated, it gives CASSAGNAYYNEQFF. The V gene is TRBV2, the J gene TRBJ2-1; TRBD2 might be the D (5 bases). The germline CDR1 and CDR2 sequences are SNHLY and FYNNEI. Trimming took off 4 bases at V and 3 bases at J, with 13 bases between the two ends. This CDR3 contains 15 residues.

The chain is built from TRBV7-9 and TRBJ2-1; possible D gene TRBD1, 6 bases. Germline V gene lookup returns CDR1 SEHNR and CDR2 FQNEAQ (reference sequence). The ends were cut back, 0 bases at V and 0 bases at J, with 18 bases in the middle. CDR3 size: 19 residues. In DNA form, the CDR3 reads TGTGCCAGCAGCTTAGCAGGGGACACTTTCTCCAGCTCCTACAATGAGCAGTTCTTC. This translates into CASSLAGDTFSSSYNEQFF.

This clone was seen just once. V is TRBV2 and J is TRBJ2-1, with D uncertain. Germline lookup yields CDR1 SNHLY and CDR2 FYNNEI. Trimming left V 5 bases short and J 3 bases short, with 8 bases between. CDR3 length equals 13 residues. CDR3 protein: CASSLTLYNEQFF. The CDR3, as DNA: TGTGCCAGCAGTTTGACTCTCTACAATGAGCAGTTCTTC.

The chain carries TRBV9 and TRBJ2-1; 8 bases are a match to TRBD1. There are 17 residues in the CDR3. J lost 10 bases, V lost 1 base, and 16 bases had no gene match. Germline CDR1 is SGDLS and CDR2 is YYNGEE. The CDR3 DNA reads TGTGCCAGCAGCGTAAGCCCCCAACAGGGACAGGCCAAGGAGCAGTTCTTC. This encodes CASSVSPQQGQAKEQFF.

This clone was detected once. The chain recombines TRBV6-1 with TRBJ2-5, with 7 bases that match TRBD2. Germline CDR1 MNHNS, CDR2 SASEGT. This CDR3 contains 14 residues. V lost 4 bases and J lost 2; bases outside the gene matches: 4. The CDR3 region has the DNA TGTGCCAGCAGTGCCGGGACTATTCAAGAGACCCAGTACTTC. It yields the protein CASSAGTIQETQYF.

In this sample, this clone turned up once. The rearrangement uses TRBV28 and TRBJ1-1; D is ambiguous. The CDR3 is made up of 13 amino acids. Germline values: CDR1 MDHEN, CDR2 SYDVKM. Trimming stripped 6 bases from V and 0 bases from J, with 8 bases between. DNA of the CDR3: TGTGCCAGCAGGCGGTTCGTGAACACTGAAGCTTTCTTT. This codes for CASRRFVNTEAFF.

The chain recombines TRBV9 with TRBJ2-1; 9 nucleotides align to TRBD2. Trimming removed 0 bases from V and 2 bases from J; junction bases left unmatched: 3. The CDR3 is made up of 16 amino acids. Per germline, CDR1 SGDLS and CDR2 YYNGEE. CDR3 loop: CASSVAGLATYNEQFF. As DNA, the CDR3 is TGTGCCAGCAGCGTAGCGGGACTAGCTACCTACAATGAGCAGTTCTTC.

V gene TRBV10-3 combines with J gene TRBJ2-7; 8 nucleotides line up with TRBD1. This CDR3 has 14 residues. V shed 10 bases and J 5 bases; nucleotides not matched to a gene: 13. Germline-derived CDR1 and CDR2 are ENHRY and SYGVKD. CDR3 DNA sequence: TGTGCCAGTTCCGGAAGGACAGGGTCCCACGAGCAGTACTTC. Its translation: CASSGRTGSHEQYF.

This chain uses TRBV28 with TRBJ2-3; no clear D. The CDR3 runs 15 residues. Looked up from germline, CDR1 is MDHEN and CDR2 is SYDVKM. V dropped 1 base and J dropped 3 bases, with 11 bases sitting between them. CDR3 protein: CASSLSLGRTDTQYF. CDR3 coding DNA: TGTGCCAGCAGTTTATCCCTAGGGCGGACAGATACGCAGTATTTT.

The chain combines TRBV5-4 with TRBJ2-4; weak D call: TRBD1 (6 bases). The CDR3 spans 14 residues. V lost 2 bases and J lost 9, with 15 bases in between. CDR1 and CDR2 (germline): SGHNT, YYREEE (reference sequence). The CDR3 sequence is CASSLTGREGIQYF. DNA for the CDR3: TGTGCCAGCAGCTTAACAGGGCGAGAGGGCATTCAGTACTTC.

This clone was found once. The chain combines TRBV2 with TRBJ1-5, with TRBD1 as a possible D gene (6 bases). This CDR3 has 14 amino acids. CDR1 and CDR2 from the germline V gene are SNHLY and FYNNEI. The V and J ends lost 6 bases and 3 bases respectively, with 12 bases between them. This CDR3 is CASRAGTFNQPQHF. The CDR3 DNA follows: TGTGCCAGCAGAGCCGGGACATTCAATCAGCCCCAGCATTTT. Supplemented by reference TRBV2 and TRBJ1-5, the full variable domain reads EPEVTQTPSHQVTQMGQEVILRCVPISNHLYFYWYRQILGQKVEFLVSFYNNEISEKSEIFDDQFSVERPDGSNFTLKIRSTKLEDSAMYFCASRAGTFNQPQHFGDGTRLSIL.

The rearrangement links TRBV5-1 to TRBJ2-7, with D unresolved. Deletions cut 0 bases from V and 9 bases from J, with 13 bases between. The CDR3 runs to 13 residues. CDR1 is SGHRS and CDR2 is YFSETQ in the germline V gene. CDR3 coding DNA: TGCGCCAGCAGCTTGGGGATGGGGAACGGGCAGTACTTC. It encodes CASSLGMGNGQYF.